These 15 T cell receptor beta chains came from one sample sequenced in a study of T cells and Merkel cell carcinoma outcomes. TCRdb keeps only in-frame clones here, not all; method: immunoSEQ multiplex PCR. This table has 15,000 to 25,000 clones, about 80% appearing once. Sequenced sample: tumor tissue from Merkel cell carcinoma. These TCRs come from a human donor with Merkel cell carcinoma.

This clone was detected only once. In nucleotides, the CDR3 is TGCGCCAGCAGTGAGTACTATGGGAACACTGAAGCTTTCTTT. It codes for CASSEYYGNTEAFF. The chain joins TRBV10-2 to TRBJ1-1; D gene uncertain. The CDR3 is made up of 14 amino acids. In germline, CDR1 is WSHSY, CDR2 SAAADI. V lost 1 base and J 1 base, leaving 7 bases between the germline ends.

The chain links TRBV9 to TRBJ2-7; D remains ambiguous. Germline V gene data show CDR1 as SGDLS and CDR2 as YYNGEE. This CDR3 spans 15 amino acids. V was trimmed by 3 bases and J by 6 bases, leaving 19 bases between them. In nucleotides, the CDR3 is TGTGCCAGCAGCGACAGCGTCGATAGCCCATTCGAGCAGTACTTC. This codes for CASSDSVDSPFEQYF.

The chain employs TRBV5-1 and TRBJ2-1, with D tentatively TRBD2 (5 bases). V was shortened by 3 bases and J by 6 bases, with 22 bases between the two germline ends. Germline-derived CDR1 and CDR2 are SGHRS and YFSETQ. The CDR3 totals 17 residues. The CDR3 here is CASSSSSGTQGRNEQFF. The CDR3 DNA is TGCGCCAGCAGCTCCTCCTCGGGAACCCAAGGACGCAATGAGCAGTTCTTC. The variable domain in full, with the rest retrieved from reference TRBV5-1 and TRBJ2-1, is KAGVTQTPRYLIKTRGQQVTLSCSPISGHRSVSWYQQTPGQGLQFLFEYFSETQRNKGNFPGRFSGRQFSNSRSEMNVSTLELGDSALYLCASSSSSGTQGRNEQFFGPGTRLTVL.

J is TRBJ2-1 and V is TRBV9, with D unclear. The CDR3 sequence is 16 residues long. The V and J ends lost 0 bases and 0 bases respectively, with 10 bases between them. Germline-derived CDR1 and CDR2 are SGDLS and YYNGEE. The CDR3 DNA is TGTGCCAGCAGCGTAGTGGCGCTTAGCTCCTACAATGAGCAGTTCTTC. The encoded protein is CASSVVALSSYNEQFF.

The genes are TRBV7-9 and TRBJ2-2; a possible D gene is TRBD1 (6 bases). V was shortened by 5 bases and J by 5 bases, with 18 bases between the two germline ends. The CDR3 is 16 amino acids. In germline, CDR1 is SEHNR, CDR2 FQNEAQ (reference sequence). In nucleotides, the CDR3 is TGTGCCAGCAGCGCAAGTACAGGGATGGGGACCGGGGAGCTGTTTTTT. Translation: CASSASTGMGTGELFF. Together with reference TRBV7-9 and TRBJ2-2, the CDR3 gives the full variable domain: DTGVSQNPRHKITKRGQNVTFRCDPISEHNRLYWYRQTLGQGPEFLTYFQNEAQLEKSRLLSDRFSAERPKGSFSTLEIQRTEQGDSAMYLCASSASTGMGTGELFFGEGSRLTVL.

Concerning this clone: One end of the junction varies from germline; a read error may be responsible. The chain employs TRBV6-6 and TRBJ1-1; D not certain. This CDR3 comprises 16 residues. Germline loops: CDR1 MNHNY, CDR2 SVGAGI (reference sequence). This chain's CDR3 is CASSYTPSGMNIEAFF. The CDR3, as DNA: TGTGCCAGCAGTTACACACCATCGGGGATGAACATTGAAGCTTTCTTT.

Worth noting for this clone: Other DNA variants within this sample encode the same CDR3. This chain uses TRBV7-9 with TRBJ2-5; no firm D call. Trimming left V 3 bases short and J 5 bases short, with 4 bases between. This CDR3 region has 11 residues. CDR1 and CDR2 from the germline V gene are SEHNR and FQNEAQ (reference sequence). The CDR3 DNA reads as TGTGCCAGCAGCTTTGGTGAGACCCAGTACTTC. This sequence encodes CASSFGETQYF.

The genes are TRBV7-9 and TRBJ2-2; D is unresolved. The CDR3 loop spans 12 amino acids. Trimming stripped 7 bases from V and 13 bases from J, with 16 bases between. CDR1 SEHNR and CDR2 FQNEAQ come from the germline V gene (reference sequence). CDR3 loop: CASTSVYLGLFF. CDR3 coding DNA: TGTGCCAGCACTAGTGTCTACCTGGGGCTGTTTTTT.

This clone appeared a single time. The rearrangement uses TRBV7-9 and TRBJ2-5; D perhaps matches TRBD2 (5 bases). Trimming left V 10 bases short and J 4 bases short, with 19 bases between. This CDR3 region has 14 residues. The germline V gene has CDR1 SEHNR and CDR2 FQNEAQ (reference sequence). The CDR3 coding sequence is TGTGCCACTAGGACCCCGGCGGGTGGAGAGACCCAGTACTTC. It codes for CATRTPAGGETQYF.

This chain uses TRBV4-1 with TRBJ1-1; D is ambiguous. V lost 3 bases, J lost 1 base, and 9 bases lay in between. CDR3 length: 14 amino acids. Germline-derived CDR1 and CDR2 are MGHRA and YSYEKL. The CDR3 reads CASSHPATNTEAFF. For the CDR3, the DNA is TGCGCCAGCAGCCATCCAGCGACGAACACTGAAGCTTTCTTT.

This clone was picked up one time. The J gene is TRBJ1-1, the V gene TRBV28; D is ambiguous. The CDR3 extends over 15 amino acids. V gave up 2 bases and J gave up 0 bases, with 10 bases separating them. Per the germline V gene, CDR1 is MDHEN and CDR2 is SYDVKM. CDR3 in DNA: TGTGCCAGCAGTTTAATGTCCAGCTTGAACACTGAAGCTTTCTTT. Its translation: CASSLMSSLNTEAFF.

The chain joins TRBV11-3 to TRBJ1-5; D not certain. Trimming pared 5 bases from V and 0 bases from J, leaving 5 bases between. The CDR3 sequence is 13 residues long. CDR1 and CDR2 (germline): SGHNT, YENEEA. The CDR3 region is CASSINSNQPQHF. The CDR3 coding sequence is TGTGCCAGCAGCATTAATAGCAATCAGCCCCAGCATTTT.

This chain links TRBV25-1 with TRBJ2-7; maybe TRBD1 (5 bases). Germline-derived CDR1 and CDR2 are MGHDK and SYGVNS. Trimming took 6 bases from V and 3 from J, leaving 9 bases between them. The CDR3 consists of 12 residues. In DNA, the CDR3 is TGTGCCAGCAGCCGGACATACTACGAGCAGTACTTC. This translates into CASSRTYYEQYF.

This CDR3 reads CASRWGGSTEAFF. In nucleotides, the CDR3 is TGCGCCAGCAGGTGGGGGGGGAGTACTGAAGCTTTCTTT. The V gene is TRBV5-1, the J gene TRBJ1-1, with D tentatively TRBD1 (5 bases). V dropped 5 bases and J dropped 5 bases, with 13 bases sitting between them. Looked up from germline, CDR1 is SGHRS and CDR2 is YFSETQ. The CDR3 covers 13 residues.

This sequence joins TRBV9 and TRBJ2-3, with D possibly matching TRBD2 (6 bases). The CDR3 has 15 residues. Germline V gene lookup returns CDR1 SGDLS and CDR2 YYNGEE. Trimming cost V 0 bases and J 0 bases, with 8 bases left between them. Here the CDR3 reads CASSVEEGSTDTQYF. CDR3 bases: TGTGCCAGCAGCGTAGAGGAGGGAAGCACAGATACGCAGTATTTT.